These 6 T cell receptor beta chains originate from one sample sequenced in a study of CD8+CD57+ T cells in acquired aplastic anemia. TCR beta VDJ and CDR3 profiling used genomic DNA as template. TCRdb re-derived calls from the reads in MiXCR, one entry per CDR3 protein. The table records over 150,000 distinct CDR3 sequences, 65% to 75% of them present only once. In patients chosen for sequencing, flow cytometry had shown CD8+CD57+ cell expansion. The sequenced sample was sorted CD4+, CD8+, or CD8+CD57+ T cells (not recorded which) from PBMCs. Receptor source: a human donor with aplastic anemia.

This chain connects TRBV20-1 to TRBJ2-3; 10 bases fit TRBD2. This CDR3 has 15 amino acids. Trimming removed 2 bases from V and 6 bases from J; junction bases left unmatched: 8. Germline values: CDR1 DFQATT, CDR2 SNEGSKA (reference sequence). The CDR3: CSARSLAGELDTQYF. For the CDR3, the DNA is TGCAGTGCTAGAAGTCTAGCGGGGGAATTGGATACGCAGTATTTT.

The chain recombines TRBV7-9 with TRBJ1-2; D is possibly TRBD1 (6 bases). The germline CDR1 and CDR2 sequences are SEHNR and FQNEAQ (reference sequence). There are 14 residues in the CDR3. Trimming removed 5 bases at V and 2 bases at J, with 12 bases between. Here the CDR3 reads CASSRNRENYGYTF. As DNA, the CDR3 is TGTGCCAGCAGCCGGAACAGGGAAAACTATGGCTACACCTTC.

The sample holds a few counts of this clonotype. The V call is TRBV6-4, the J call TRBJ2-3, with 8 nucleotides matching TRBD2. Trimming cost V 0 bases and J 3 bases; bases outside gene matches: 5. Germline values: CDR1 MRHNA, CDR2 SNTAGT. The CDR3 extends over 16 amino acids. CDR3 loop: CASSDSTGGPTDTQYF. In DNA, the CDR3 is TGTGCCAGCAGTGACTCGACGGGGGGGCCGACAGATACGCAGTATTTT.

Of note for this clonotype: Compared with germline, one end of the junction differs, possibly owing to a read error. Here the CDR3 reads CASSPSGRGNTGELFF. The DNA of the CDR3 is TGTGCTAGCAGCCCTAGCGGGAGGGGGAACACCGGGGAGCTGTTTTTT. The genes are TRBV7-7 and TRBJ2-2; TRBD2 matches 12 bases. CDR1 is SSHAT, CDR2 FNYEAQ, per germline (reference sequence). The CDR3 contains 16 residues.

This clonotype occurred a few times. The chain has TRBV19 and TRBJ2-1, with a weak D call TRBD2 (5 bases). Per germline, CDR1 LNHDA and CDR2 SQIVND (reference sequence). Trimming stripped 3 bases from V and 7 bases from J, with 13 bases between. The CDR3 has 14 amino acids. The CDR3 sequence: CASSIQGGVNEQFF. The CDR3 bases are TGTGCCAGTAGTATCCAAGGAGGCGTGAATGAGCAGTTCTTC.

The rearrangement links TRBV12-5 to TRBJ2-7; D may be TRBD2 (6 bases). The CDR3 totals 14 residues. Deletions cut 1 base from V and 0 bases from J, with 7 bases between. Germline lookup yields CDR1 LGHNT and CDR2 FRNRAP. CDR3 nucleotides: TGTGCTAGTGGTTTGGACGGGAGCTCCTACGAGCAGTACTTC. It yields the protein CASGLDGSSYEQYF.